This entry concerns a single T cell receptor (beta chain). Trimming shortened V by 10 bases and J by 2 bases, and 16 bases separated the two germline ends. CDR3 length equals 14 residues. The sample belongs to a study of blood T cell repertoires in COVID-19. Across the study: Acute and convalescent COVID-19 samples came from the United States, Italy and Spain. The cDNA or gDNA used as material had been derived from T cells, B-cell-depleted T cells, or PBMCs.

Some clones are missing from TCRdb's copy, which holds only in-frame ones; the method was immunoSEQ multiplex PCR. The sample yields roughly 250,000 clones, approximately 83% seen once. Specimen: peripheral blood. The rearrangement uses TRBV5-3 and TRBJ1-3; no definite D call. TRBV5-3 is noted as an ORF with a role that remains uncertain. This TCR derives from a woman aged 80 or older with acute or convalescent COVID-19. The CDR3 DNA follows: TGTGCCGAGGCGAGTGGTAATCCTGGAAACACCATATATTTT. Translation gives CAEASGNPGNTIYF.